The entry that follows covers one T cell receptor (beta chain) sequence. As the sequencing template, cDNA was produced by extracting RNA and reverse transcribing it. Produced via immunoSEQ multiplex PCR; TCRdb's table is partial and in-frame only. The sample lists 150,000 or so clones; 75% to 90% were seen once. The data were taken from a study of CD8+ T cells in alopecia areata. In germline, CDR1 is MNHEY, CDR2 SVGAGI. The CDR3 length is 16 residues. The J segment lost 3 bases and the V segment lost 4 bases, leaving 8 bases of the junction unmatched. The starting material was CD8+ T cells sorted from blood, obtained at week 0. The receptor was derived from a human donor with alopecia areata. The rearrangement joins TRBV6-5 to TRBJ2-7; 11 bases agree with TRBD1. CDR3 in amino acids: CASSSLGTGGGYEQYF. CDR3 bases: TGTGCCAGCAGTTCCCTAGGGACAGGGGGTGGCTACGAGCAGTACTTC.